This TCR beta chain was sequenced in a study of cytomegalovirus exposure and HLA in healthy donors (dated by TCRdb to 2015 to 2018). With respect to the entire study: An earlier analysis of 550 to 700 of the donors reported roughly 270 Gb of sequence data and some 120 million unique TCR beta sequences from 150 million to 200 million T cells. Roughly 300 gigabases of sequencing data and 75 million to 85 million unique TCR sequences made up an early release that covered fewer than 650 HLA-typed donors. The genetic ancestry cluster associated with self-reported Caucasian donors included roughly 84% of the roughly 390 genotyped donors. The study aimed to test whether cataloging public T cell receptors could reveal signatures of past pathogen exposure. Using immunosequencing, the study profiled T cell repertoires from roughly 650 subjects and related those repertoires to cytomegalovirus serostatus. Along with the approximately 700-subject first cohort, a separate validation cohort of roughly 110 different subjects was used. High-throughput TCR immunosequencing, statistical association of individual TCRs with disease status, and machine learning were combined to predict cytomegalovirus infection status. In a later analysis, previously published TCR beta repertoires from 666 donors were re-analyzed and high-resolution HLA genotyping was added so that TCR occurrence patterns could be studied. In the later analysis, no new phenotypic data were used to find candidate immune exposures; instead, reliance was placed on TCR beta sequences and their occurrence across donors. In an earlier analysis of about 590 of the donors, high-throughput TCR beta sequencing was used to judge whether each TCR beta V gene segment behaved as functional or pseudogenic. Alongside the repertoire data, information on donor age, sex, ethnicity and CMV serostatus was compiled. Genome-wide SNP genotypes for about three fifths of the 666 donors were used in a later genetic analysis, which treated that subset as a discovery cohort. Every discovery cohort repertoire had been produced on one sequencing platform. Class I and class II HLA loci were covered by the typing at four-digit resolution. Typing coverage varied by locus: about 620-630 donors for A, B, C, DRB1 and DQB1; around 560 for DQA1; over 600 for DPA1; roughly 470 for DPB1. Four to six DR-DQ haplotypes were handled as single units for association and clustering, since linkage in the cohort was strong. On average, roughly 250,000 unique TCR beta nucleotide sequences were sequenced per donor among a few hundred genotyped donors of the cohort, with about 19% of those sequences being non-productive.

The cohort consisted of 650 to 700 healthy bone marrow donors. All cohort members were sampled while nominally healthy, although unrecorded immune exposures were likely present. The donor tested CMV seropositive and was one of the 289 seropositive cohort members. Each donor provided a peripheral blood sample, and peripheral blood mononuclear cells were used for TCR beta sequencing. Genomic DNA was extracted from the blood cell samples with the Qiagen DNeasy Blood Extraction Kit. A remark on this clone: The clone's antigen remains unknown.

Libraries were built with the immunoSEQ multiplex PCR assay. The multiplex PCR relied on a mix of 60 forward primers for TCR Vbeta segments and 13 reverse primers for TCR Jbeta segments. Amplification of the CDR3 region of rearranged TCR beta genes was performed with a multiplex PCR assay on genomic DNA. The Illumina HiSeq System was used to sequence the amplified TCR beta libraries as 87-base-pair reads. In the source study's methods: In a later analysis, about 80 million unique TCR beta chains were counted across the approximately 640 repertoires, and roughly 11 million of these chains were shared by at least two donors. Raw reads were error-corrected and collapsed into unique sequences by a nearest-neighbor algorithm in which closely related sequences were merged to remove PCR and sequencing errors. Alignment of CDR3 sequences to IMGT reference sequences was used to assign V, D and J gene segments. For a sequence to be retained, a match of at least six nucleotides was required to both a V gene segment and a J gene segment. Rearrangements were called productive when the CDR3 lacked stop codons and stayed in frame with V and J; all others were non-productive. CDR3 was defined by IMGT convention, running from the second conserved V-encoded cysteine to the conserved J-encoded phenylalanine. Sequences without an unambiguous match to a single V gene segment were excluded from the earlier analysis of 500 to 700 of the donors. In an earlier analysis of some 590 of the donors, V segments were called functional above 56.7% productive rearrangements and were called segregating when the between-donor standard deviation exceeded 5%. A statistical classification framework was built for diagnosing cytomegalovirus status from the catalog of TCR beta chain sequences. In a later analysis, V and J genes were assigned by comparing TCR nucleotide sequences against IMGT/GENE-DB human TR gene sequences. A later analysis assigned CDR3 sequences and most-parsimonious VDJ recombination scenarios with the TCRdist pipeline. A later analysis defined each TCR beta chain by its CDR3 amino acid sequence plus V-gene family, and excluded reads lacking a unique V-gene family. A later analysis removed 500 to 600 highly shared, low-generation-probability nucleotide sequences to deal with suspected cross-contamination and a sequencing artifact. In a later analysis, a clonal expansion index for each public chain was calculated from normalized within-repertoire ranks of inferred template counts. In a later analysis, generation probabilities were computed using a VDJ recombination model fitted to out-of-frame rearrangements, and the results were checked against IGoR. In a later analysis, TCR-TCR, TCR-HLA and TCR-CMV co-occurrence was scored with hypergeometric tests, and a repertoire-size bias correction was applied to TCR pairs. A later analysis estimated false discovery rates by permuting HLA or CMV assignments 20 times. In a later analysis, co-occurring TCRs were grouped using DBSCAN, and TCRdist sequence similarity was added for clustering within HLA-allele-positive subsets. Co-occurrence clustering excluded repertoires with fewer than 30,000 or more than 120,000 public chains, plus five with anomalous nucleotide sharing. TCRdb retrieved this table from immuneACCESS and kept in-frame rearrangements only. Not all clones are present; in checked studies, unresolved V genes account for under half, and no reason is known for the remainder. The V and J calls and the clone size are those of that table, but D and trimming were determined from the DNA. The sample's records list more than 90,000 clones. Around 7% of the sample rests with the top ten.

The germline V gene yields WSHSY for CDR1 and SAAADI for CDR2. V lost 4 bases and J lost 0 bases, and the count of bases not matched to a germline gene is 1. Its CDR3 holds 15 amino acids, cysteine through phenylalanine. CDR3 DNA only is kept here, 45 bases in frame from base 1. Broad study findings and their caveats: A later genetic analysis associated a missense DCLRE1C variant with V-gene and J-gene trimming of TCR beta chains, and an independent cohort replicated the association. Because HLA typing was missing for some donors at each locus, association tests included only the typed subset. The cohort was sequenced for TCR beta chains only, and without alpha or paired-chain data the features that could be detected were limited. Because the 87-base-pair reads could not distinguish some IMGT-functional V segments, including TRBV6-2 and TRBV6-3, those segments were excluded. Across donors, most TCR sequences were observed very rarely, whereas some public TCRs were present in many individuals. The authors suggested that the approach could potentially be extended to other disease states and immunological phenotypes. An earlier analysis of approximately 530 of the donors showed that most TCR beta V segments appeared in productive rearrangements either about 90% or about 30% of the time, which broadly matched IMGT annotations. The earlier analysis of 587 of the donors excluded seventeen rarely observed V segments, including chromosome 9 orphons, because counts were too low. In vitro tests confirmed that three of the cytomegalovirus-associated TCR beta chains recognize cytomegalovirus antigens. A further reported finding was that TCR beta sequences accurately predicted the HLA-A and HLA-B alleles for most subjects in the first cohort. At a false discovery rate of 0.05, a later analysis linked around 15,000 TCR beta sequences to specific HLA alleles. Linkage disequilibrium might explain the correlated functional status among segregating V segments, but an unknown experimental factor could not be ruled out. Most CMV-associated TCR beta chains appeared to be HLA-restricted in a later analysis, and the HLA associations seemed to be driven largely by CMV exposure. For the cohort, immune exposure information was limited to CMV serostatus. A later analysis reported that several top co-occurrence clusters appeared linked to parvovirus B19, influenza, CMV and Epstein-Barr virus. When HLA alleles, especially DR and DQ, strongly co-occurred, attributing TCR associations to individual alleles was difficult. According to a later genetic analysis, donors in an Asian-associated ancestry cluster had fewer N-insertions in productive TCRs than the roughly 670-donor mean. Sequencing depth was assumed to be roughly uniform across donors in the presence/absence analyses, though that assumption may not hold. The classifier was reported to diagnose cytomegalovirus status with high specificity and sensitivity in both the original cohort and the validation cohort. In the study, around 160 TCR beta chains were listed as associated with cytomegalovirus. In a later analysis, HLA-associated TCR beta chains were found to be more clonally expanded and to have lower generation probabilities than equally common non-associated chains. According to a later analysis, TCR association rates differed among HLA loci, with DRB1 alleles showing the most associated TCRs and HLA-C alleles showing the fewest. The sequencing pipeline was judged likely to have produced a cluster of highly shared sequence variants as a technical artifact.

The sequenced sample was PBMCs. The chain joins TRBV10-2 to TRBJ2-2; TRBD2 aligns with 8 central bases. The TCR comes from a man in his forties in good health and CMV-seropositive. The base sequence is TGCGCCAGCAGTGGACTAGCGACGAACACCGGGGAGCTGTTTTTT. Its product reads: CASSGLATNTGELFF.